This T cell receptor (beta chain) stems from a study of blood T cell repertoires in COVID-19. The overall study: Samples came from the United States, Italy and Spain, spanning acute and convalescent COVID-19. Nucleic acid was either cDNA or gDNA, and it came from T cells, B-cell-depleted T cells, or PBMCs.

The CDR3 is 12 residues long. The V gene lost 7 bases and the J gene lost 9 bases, with 13 bases spanning the gap. Germline loops: CDR1 LGHNT, CDR2 FRNRAP. Under the authors' procedure: Amplification with reference gene primers provided the estimates of nucleated cell counts. This table comes from immunoSEQ multiplex PCR, and its TCRdb copy is limited to in-frame clones, with some not included. That table is the source of V, J and clone size, and D and trimming were worked out from the DNA. The sample carries just over 95,000 clones, around 81% recorded once. Source material: peripheral blood. The chain couples TRBV12-5 to TRBJ2-1, with D perhaps TRBD2 (6 bases). The clonotype was recovered from a man aged 55 to 69 with acute or convalescent COVID-19. CDR3 in amino acids: CASALGLTEQFF. In nucleotides, the CDR3 is TGTGCTAGTGCCTTGGGACTTACTGAGCAGTTCTTC.